This T cell receptor (beta chain) was obtained from a study of Ad26.COV2.S vaccination and SARS-CoV-2 variants. Treatment described: some 20 received Ad26.COV2.S at low or high dose, single or two shots; about 5 received placebo; per-sample allocation not given. Sampling was done on day 63 after the first vaccine or placebo injection. Study results and limitations: Compared with placebo recipients, vaccine recipients had higher spike-specific TCR breadth.

The method was immunoSEQ multiplex PCR; TCRdb's version includes in-frame clones alone and lacks a portion of them. This table holds a few hundred thousand clones, around 89% found once. The J segment lost 6 bases and the V segment lost 7 bases, leaving 2 bases of the junction unmatched. CDR1 and CDR2 from the germline V gene are GTSNPN and SVGIG (reference sequence). The CDR3 sequence is 12 residues long. Comment on this clone: The antigen is unknown.

Specimen: peripheral blood, collected in a trial of Ad26.COV2.S vaccine versus placebo. The TCR originated in a person aged 18 to 59 who received the Ad26.COV2.S COVID-19 vaccine or a placebo. The chain links TRBV30 to TRBJ1-6; TRBD1 matches 8 bases. CDR3 coding DNA: TGTGCCTATACAGGGGGTAATTCACCCCTCCACTTT. This gives the protein CAYTGGNSPLHF.